The 30 T cell receptor beta chains below all came from one sample that was sequenced in a study of T-cell reconstitution after alpha-beta-depleted transplantation in children. The TCRbeta library was prepared with unique molecular identifiers. TCRdb re-analysed the PCR reads in MiXCR, keeping a single row per CDR3 protein. This sample has a few hundred thousand distinct CDR3 sequences; roughly 10% occur once, and the top ten carry 4.5% to 7%. Sequences were derived from PBMCs from the stem cell graft donor, sampled from the stem cell graft. All receptors derive from a human donor who donated a stem cell graft to a child with acute myeloid leukemia.

The chain uses TRBV20-1 and TRBJ2-3; 8 nucleotides agree with TRBD2. The V segment lost 1 base and the J segment 5 bases; nucleotides outside the gene matches: 5. The germline V gene encodes CDR1 DFQATT and CDR2 SNEGSKA (reference sequence). The CDR3 is 14 amino acids. The chain's CDR3 is CSARVSGNVDTQYF. The CDR3 nucleotides are TGCAGTGCTAGAGTTAGCGGGAATGTAGATACGCAGTATTTT.

The chain couples TRBV12-3 or TRBV12-4 to TRBJ2-2; D might be TRBD1 or TRBD2, each matching 5 bases. Trimming pared 5 bases from V and 6 bases from J, leaving 16 bases between. The CDR3 has 15 residues. DNA for the CDR3: TGTGCCAGCAGTGCCCTTCGGGGCCGCTCCGGGGAGCTGTTTTTT. Amino acid sequence: CASSALRGRSGELFF.

Ten or more counts support this clonotype. V and J are TRBV10-3 and TRBJ1-5; the D gene is possibly TRBD1 (5 bases). Trimming removed 7 bases from V and 7 bases from J, with 20 bases in between. The CDR3 loop spans 15 amino acids. Per the germline V gene, CDR1 is ENHRY and CDR2 is SYGVKD. The CDR3 region has the DNA TGTGCCATCATCGGAGGCGGGGGTCCCGAACAGCCCCAGCATTTT. Its translation is CAIIGGGGPEQPQHF.

V is TRBV28 and J is TRBJ1-4, with no clear D. The germline V gene encodes CDR1 MDHEN and CDR2 SYDVKM. This CDR3 has 15 amino acids. The V end lost 7 bases, the J end lost 8 bases, and 20 bases lay between the germline ends. Here the CDR3 reads CASTDFRTPGEKLFF. The CDR3, as DNA: TGTGCCAGCACCGACTTCCGGACCCCGGGCGAAAAACTGTTTTTT.

The table lists this clonotype with many counts. The chain carries TRBV5-5 and TRBJ1-5; TRBD1 is a possible D gene (5 bases). The CDR3 runs 14 residues. The V and J ends lost 1 base and 3 bases respectively, with 8 bases between them. Germline V lookup: CDR1 SGHKS, CDR2 YYEKEE (reference sequence). CDR3 protein: CASSLWGYNQPQHF. The CDR3, as DNA: TGTGCCAGCAGCTTGTGGGGGTACAATCAGCCCCAGCATTTT.

This chain connects TRBV4-2 to TRBJ1-2, with a possible D match to TRBD1 (5 bases). This CDR3 is built from 16 residues. V gave up 1 base and J gave up 2 bases, with 14 bases separating them. Germline lookup yields CDR1 LGHNA and CDR2 YNFKEQ. CDR3 residues: CASSQVERQRNYGYTF. In nucleotides, the CDR3 is TGTGCCAGCAGCCAAGTTGAGCGACAGAGGAACTATGGCTACACCTTC.

This clonotype came up many times. This CDR3 is CASRPSGVYSPLHF. The DNA of the CDR3 is TGTGCCAGCAGGCCGTCTGGGGTTTACTCACCCCTCCACTTT. The rearrangement links TRBV2 to TRBJ1-6; D ambiguous. Trimming left V 6 bases short and J 10 bases short, with 16 bases between. The germline gives CDR1 SNHLY, CDR2 FYNNEI. There are 14 residues in the CDR3.

This clonotype was seen a handful of times. V usage is TRBV6-5 and J usage is TRBJ2-1, with TRBD1 matching over 12 bases. The V segment lost 4 bases and the J segment 5 bases; nucleotides outside the gene matches: 9. The V gene's germline CDR1 is MNHEY and CDR2 SVGAGI. There are 17 residues in the CDR3. CDR3 amino acids: CASSFPGQGALDNEQFF. As DNA, the CDR3 is TGTGCCAGCAGTTTTCCGGGACAGGGGGCTCTTGACAATGAGCAGTTCTTC.

This clonotype was detected only a few times. The V gene is TRBV6-5, the J gene TRBJ1-2, with a weak D call TRBD1 (5 bases). V lost 2 bases and J 8 bases, leaving 9 bases between the germline ends. Germline V gene lookup returns CDR1 MNHEY and CDR2 SVGAGI. This CDR3 comprises 12 residues. For the CDR3, the DNA is TGTGCCAGCAGTTACGGGGGACTCGGCTACACCTTC. Translating gives CASSYGGLGYTF.

In nucleotides, the CDR3 is TGCGCCAGCAGCCAAGATCGAACCTCCAGCGCTGAAGCTTTCTTT. Amino acids: CASSQDRTSSAEAFF. The chain carries TRBV4-1 and TRBJ1-1; D is uncertain. There are 15 residues in the CDR3. Germline V gene data show CDR1 as MGHRA and CDR2 as YSYEKL. Trimming took off 0 bases at V and 6 bases at J, with 14 bases between the two ends.

This clonotype has just a few counts. This chain links TRBV6-1 with TRBJ2-2; TRBD2 aligns across 10 bases. V trimming: 10 bases; J trimming: 5 bases; junction bases outside the gene matches: 4. From germline, CDR1 is MNHNS and CDR2 SASEGT. This CDR3 has 13 amino acids. CDR3: CATLAGETGELFF. CDR3 bases: TGTGCCACCCTAGCGGGAGAAACCGGGGAGCTGTTTTTT.

This clonotype has only a few counts. CDR3 in DNA: TGCGCCAGCAGCTCCCGGCCCGGTTCCTACAATGAGCAGTTCTTC. Residues: CASSSRPGSYNEQFF. The V gene is TRBV5-1, the J gene TRBJ2-1, with unresolved D. Looked up from germline, CDR1 is SGHRS and CDR2 is YFSETQ. Between the trimmed V and J ends, which lost 3 bases and 1 base, there was a span of 11 bases. The CDR3 runs 15 residues. Full variable domain (rest looked up from reference TRBV5-1 and TRBJ2-1): KAGVTQTPRYLIKTRGQQVTLSCSPISGHRSVSWYQQTPGQGLQFLFEYFSETQRNKGNFPGRFSGRQFSNSRSEMNVSTLELGDSALYLCASSSRPGSYNEQFFGPGTRLTVL.

This clonotype was recorded a few times. Germline is not matched at one junction end, which may reflect a read error. This chain links TRBV20-1 with TRBJ2-7, with TRBD2 matching over 12 bases. The V gene's germline CDR1 is DFQATT and CDR2 SNEGSKA (reference sequence). The CDR3 extends over 15 amino acids. The CDR3 DNA reads as TGCAGTGCCAGAGTTTCTAGCGGGAGGGGCCACGAGCAGTACTTC. Residues: CSARVSSGRGHEQYF.

V gene TRBV20-1 combines with J gene TRBJ2-1; 15 bases line up with TRBD2. The CDR3 has 18 residues. After removal of 5 bases from V and 0 bases from J, the junction contained 8 bases not matched to a gene. The germline CDR1 and CDR2 sequences are DFQATT and SNEGSKA (reference sequence). This chain's CDR3 is CSASTGTSGRISYNEQFF. Written as DNA, the CDR3 is TGCAGTGCTTCTACCGGGACTAGCGGGAGGATCTCCTACAATGAGCAGTTCTTC.

This clonotype was seen a handful of times. The chain carries TRBV12-3 or TRBV12-4 and TRBJ2-2; TRBD2 aligns across 9 bases. The CDR3 extends over 20 amino acids. V gave up 4 bases and J gave up 6 bases; unmatched junction bases: 21. CDR3: CASSSPRLTSGRRLAGELFF. Written as DNA, the CDR3 is TGTGCCAGCAGTTCTCCTCGTCTAACTAGCGGGCGGCGTTTGGCCGGGGAGCTGTTTTTT.

Many counts were recorded for this clonotype. The rearrangement uses TRBV9 and TRBJ1-3, with a tentative D call TRBD1 (5 bases). Per the germline V gene, CDR1 is SGDLS and CDR2 is YYNGEE. The CDR3 has 15 residues. The V and J ends lost 3 bases and 8 bases respectively, with 18 bases between them. CDR3 coding DNA: TGTGCCAGCAGCGGAAGGGGACTGGTGACCGACACCATATATTTT. This sequence encodes CASSGRGLVTDTIYF.

There are a few counts of this clonotype. The chain links TRBV20-1 to TRBJ1-5, with D possibly matching TRBD1 (6 bases). The CDR3 covers 13 residues. V dropped 4 bases and J dropped 7 bases, with 14 bases sitting between them. CDR1 and CDR2 (germline): DFQATT, SNEGSKA (reference sequence). Here the CDR3 DNA reads TGCAGTGCTACCACAGGGTCTTTCCAGCCCCAGCATTTT. Translation: CSATTGSFQPQHF.

This clonotype was observed many times. The chain employs TRBV20-1 and TRBJ1-5, with 7 nucleotides matching TRBD1. Germline assignment: CDR1 DFQATT and CDR2 SNEGSKA (reference sequence). CDR3 length equals 14 residues. The V segment lost 5 bases and the J segment 7 bases; nucleotides outside the gene matches: 11. The CDR3 here is CSASGQSLVQPQHF. CDR3 in DNA: TGCAGTGCTTCGGGACAGTCATTAGTACAGCCCCAGCATTTT.

The chain links TRBV12-3 or TRBV12-4 to TRBJ2-1; D may match TRBD1 or TRBD2 (5 bases each). The CDR3 length is 16 residues. V gave up 4 bases and J gave up 8 bases, with 21 bases separating them. CDR3 loop: CASSSRGRDGRDEQFF. CDR3 bases: TGTGCCAGCAGTTCCCGGGGCCGCGATGGGAGAGATGAGCAGTTCTTC.

CDR3 loop: CASRGLATEAFF. CDR3 bases: TGTGCCAGCAGGGGTCTCGCTACTGAAGCTTTCTTT. The chain couples TRBV25-1 to TRBJ1-1; no definite D call. The ends were cut back, 6 bases at V and 5 bases at J, with 10 bases in the middle. The CDR3 covers 12 residues. CDR1 MGHDK and CDR2 SYGVNS come from the germline V gene. The variable domain in full, completed from reference TRBV25-1 and TRBJ1-1, reads EADIYQTPRYLVIGTGKKITLECSQTMGHDKMYWYQQDPGMELHLIHYSYGVNSTEKGDLSSESTVSRIRTEHFPLTLESARPSHTSQYLCASRGLATEAFFGQGTRLTVV.

The CDR3 DNA reads TGTGCCAGCAGCTTACGCAACGGGAGGGCCGATGAGCAGTTCTTC. Translation gives CASSLRNGRADEQFF. The chain links TRBV7-2 to TRBJ2-1; TRBD2 agrees at 8 bases. CDR3 length: 15 amino acids. From germline, CDR1 is SGHTA and CDR2 FQGNSA. V dropped 2 bases and J dropped 8; count of bases not matched to a gene: 8.

This clonotype was picked up many times. This chain uses TRBV6-5 with TRBJ1-1; no definite D call. The CDR3 covers 14 residues. V was clipped by 8 bases and J by 5 bases, with 18 bases between them. CDR1 and CDR2 (germline): MNHEY, SVGAGI. The CDR3 DNA sequence: TGTGCCAGCTTGACGCCCCATCCCCAGACTGAAGCTTTCTTT. The encoded protein is CASLTPHPQTEAFF.

V gene TRBV7-9 combines with J gene TRBJ1-1, with D perhaps TRBD1 (6 bases). Trimming pared 4 bases from V and 3 bases from J, leaving 9 bases between. CDR1 and CDR2 (germline): SEHNR, FQNEAQ (reference sequence). This CDR3 spans 13 amino acids. DNA for the CDR3: TGTGCCAGCAGCTCGAACAGGGACACTGAAGCTTTCTTT. Translated: CASSSNRDTEAFF.

This chain connects TRBV27 to TRBJ1-1; no clear D gene. This CDR3 spans 13 amino acids. Germline values: CDR1 MNHEY, CDR2 SMNVEV (reference sequence). Between the trimmed V and J ends, which lost 6 bases and 1 base, there was a span of 9 bases. The CDR3: CASRSRANTEAFF. For the CDR3, the DNA is TGTGCCAGCAGATCGCGGGCGAACACTGAAGCTTTCTTT.

This clonotype was counted between two and nine times. V and J are TRBV20-1 and TRBJ2-3; D is perhaps TRBD1 (6 bases). Trimming removed 2 bases at V and 2 bases at J, with 8 bases between. Germline CDR1 is DFQATT and CDR2 is SNEGSKA (reference sequence). The CDR3 covers 13 residues. The chain's CDR3 is CSARRTATDTQYF. The CDR3, as DNA: TGCAGTGCTAGACGGACAGCCACAGATACGCAGTATTTT.

This clonotype has more than one count but fewer than ten. V gene TRBV3-1 combines with J gene TRBJ2-3, with 9 bases lining up with TRBD2. The CDR3 has 16 residues. Germline-derived CDR1 and CDR2 are LGHDT and YNNKEL (reference sequence). Trimming took 4 bases from V and 2 from J; bases not matched to a gene: 7. As DNA, the CDR3 is TGTGCCAGCAGCCCCTTAGCGGGGGAACCCACAGATACGCAGTATTTT. Translated, it gives CASSPLAGEPTDTQYF.

This clonotype was counted only a few times. The chain has TRBV25-1 and TRBJ2-5; D is unclear. The CDR3 runs to 14 residues. V lost 1 base to trimming and J lost 4 bases, with 10 bases between them. Germline CDR1 and CDR2: MGHDK and SYGVNS. CDR3 loop: CASSESRVAETQYF. The CDR3 DNA reads as TGTGCCAGCAGTGAATCACGCGTAGCAGAGACCCAGTACTTC.

There are many counts of this clonotype. The chain couples TRBV12-3 or TRBV12-4 to TRBJ1-1; 7 bases map to TRBD1. Losses at the gene ends were 6 bases for V and 3 bases for J; bases not matched to a gene: 4. The CDR3 consists of 13 residues. CDR3 sequence: CASSQGGYTEAFF. CDR3 DNA sequence: TGTGCCAGCAGCCAGGGGGGGTACACTGAAGCTTTCTTT.

The chain links TRBV7-3 to TRBJ2-1; 7 bases agree with TRBD1. After removal of 5 bases from V and 7 bases from J, the junction contained 11 bases not matched to a gene. Germline V lookup: CDR1 SGHTA, CDR2 FQGTGA. The CDR3 length is 15 residues. Here the CDR3 DNA reads TGTGCCAGCAGCCCATCCCGGGACAGCACGAATGAGCAGTTCTTC. It codes for CASSPSRDSTNEQFF.

This clonotype was picked up a small number of times. The V and J genes are TRBV20-1 and TRBJ1-2; D gene unclear. This CDR3 is 13 amino acids long. The germline gives CDR1 DFQATT, CDR2 SNEGSKA (reference sequence). The germline V and J ends were trimmed by 0 bases and 1 base, with 6 bases remaining between them. The CDR3 bases are TGCAGTGCTAGAGATCCGATTAACTATGGCTACACCTTC. This sequence encodes CSARDPINYGYTF.